The 20 T cell receptor beta chains given below trace back to one sample, sequenced in a study of blood T cell repertoires in COVID-19. Assay: immunoSEQ multiplex PCR; the TCRdb copy retains only in-frame clones and omits some. The sample has approximately 49,000 clones, about 81% seen once. The sample consisted of peripheral blood. These receptors all stem from a man over 45 with acute or convalescent COVID-19.

J is TRBJ2-7 and V is TRBV4-2, with 11 bases that match TRBD2. Germline loops: CDR1 LGHNA, CDR2 YNFKEQ. This CDR3 region has 16 residues. J gave up 3 bases and V 0 bases, and 4 bases lay outside the gene matches. The CDR3 loop reads CASSQEAGLADYEQYF. CDR3 coding DNA: TGTGCCAGCAGCCAAGAAGCGGGACTAGCGGACTACGAGCAGTACTTC.

This sequence joins TRBV3-1 (or the pseudogene TRBV3-2) and TRBJ2-5, with 12 nucleotides matching TRBD2. CDR1 and CDR2 from the germline V gene are LGHDT and YNNKEL (reference sequence). The CDR3 loop spans 13 amino acids. With V trimmed by 0 bases and J by 14 bases, 4 bases remained unmatched. This CDR3 is CASSQEVGLAGYF. The CDR3 DNA reads TGTGCCAGCAGCCAAGAGGTTGGACTAGCGGGATACTTC.

This clone was seen a few times. The genes are TRBV7-3 and TRBJ1-1, with D perhaps TRBD1 (5 bases). In germline, CDR1 is SGHTA, CDR2 FQGTGA. Trimming took 5 bases from V and 7 from J, leaving 14 bases between them. There are 13 residues in the CDR3. The CDR3 DNA follows: TGTGCCAGCAGCCCCCGCGGGGGGAGTGAAGCTTTCTTT. As protein: CASSPRGGSEAFF.

The rearrangement joins TRBV4-1 to TRBJ2-3; TRBD2 matches at 12 bases. The V gene's germline CDR1 is MGHRA and CDR2 YSYEKL. The CDR3 has 18 amino acids. V gave up 0 bases and J gave up 5 bases; unmatched junction bases: 9. This chain's CDR3 is CASSQETTTSGSGDTQYF. The CDR3 nucleotides are TGCGCCAGCAGCCAAGAAACTACGACTAGCGGGAGCGGAGATACGCAGTATTTT.

V gene TRBV14 combines with J gene TRBJ1-2, with TRBD1 identical over 7 bases. Germline values: CDR1 SGHDN, CDR2 FVKESK. This CDR3 has 13 amino acids. V lost 5 bases, J lost 8 bases, and 8 bases stayed unmatched. The CDR3 loop is CASSDTGVRGYTF. The DNA for the CDR3 is TGTGCCAGCAGCGACACAGGGGTGAGGGGCTACACCTTC.

The chain is built from TRBV9 and TRBJ2-3; no clear D gene. V lost 4 bases to trimming and J lost 6 bases, with 9 bases between them. The length of the CDR3 is 12 residues. Looked up from germline, CDR1 is SGDLS and CDR2 is YYNGEE. CDR3 sequence: CASSPEMDTQYF. DNA for the CDR3: TGTGCCAGCAGCCCCGAGATGGATACGCAGTATTTT.

The gene calls are TRBV6-4 and TRBJ2-6, with D perhaps matching TRBD1 (6 bases). V was pared by 8 bases and J by 0 bases, with 8 bases between. The CDR3 covers 14 residues. Germline-derived CDR1 and CDR2 are MRHNA and SNTAGT. Here the CDR3 reads CASGQFSGANVLTF. The CDR3 bases are TGTGCCAGCGGACAGTTCTCTGGGGCCAACGTCCTGACTTTC.

V gene TRBV7-2 combines with J gene TRBJ1-1; tentatively, D is TRBD1 (5 bases). Germline V gene data show CDR1 as SGHTA and CDR2 as FQGNSA. CDR3 length: 14 amino acids. V was pared by 3 bases and J by 6 bases, with 14 bases between. CDR3 DNA: TGTGCCAGCAGCTTGCAGGGTATCCTCGCTGAAGCTTTCTTT. Translating gives CASSLQGILAEAFF.

This clone showed up just a few times. V and J are TRBV21-1 and TRBJ1-5; the D call TRBD1 from the table was never checked on the DNA. TRBV21-1 is a known pseudogene. The CDR3 spans 15 residues. CDR3 nucleotide sequence: TGTGCCAGCAGCAAAGGACAGTATAGCAATCAGCCCCAGCATTTT. It codes for CASSKGQYSNQPQHF.

This clone appeared once. The chain recombines TRBV15 with TRBJ1-1; TRBD1 matches at 8 bases. J was trimmed by 3 bases and V by 4 bases; bases with no gene match: 1. Germline lookup yields CDR1 LNHNV and CDR2 YYDKDF (reference sequence). This CDR3 is built from 13 residues. The CDR3 is CATSKDRDTEAFF. CDR3 nucleotide sequence: TGTGCCACCAGCAAGGACAGGGACACTGAAGCTTTCTTT.

In regard to this clone: One end of the junction is discordant with germline, which a read error may explain. The rearrangement links TRBV4-1 to TRBJ1-6; possible D gene TRBD1, 6 bases. CDR1 MGHRA and CDR2 YSYEKL come from the germline V gene. The length of the CDR3 is 14 residues. The CDR3 DNA follows: TGCGCCAGCAGCCACACAGGGTATACTTCACCCCTCCACTTT. This sequence encodes CASSHTGYTSPLHF.

CDR3 sequence reads: CASTDSPTRYGYTF. CDR3 nucleotide sequence: TGTGCCAGCACGGACAGCCCTACCCGCTATGGCTACACCTTC. The J gene is TRBJ1-2, the V gene TRBV19, with a possible D match to TRBD1 (6 bases). The CDR3 loop spans 14 amino acids. CDR1 and CDR2 (germline): LNHDA, SQIVND (reference sequence). Trimming took 9 bases from V and 4 from J, leaving 18 bases between them.

V gene TRBV7-9 combines with J gene TRBJ2-7, with 8 bases lining up with TRBD2. Germline CDR1 is SEHNR and CDR2 is FQNEAQ (reference sequence). Trimming cost V 2 bases and J 3 bases; bases outside gene matches: 6. There are 15 residues in the CDR3. This CDR3 is CASSLIGGADYEQYF. The CDR3 nucleotides are TGTGCCAGCAGCTTAATCGGGGGGGCGGACTACGAGCAGTACTTC.

The chain employs TRBV4-2 and TRBJ1-2; D remains unclear. This CDR3 spans 16 amino acids. Germline CDR1 LGHNA, CDR2 YNFKEQ. Trimming stripped 4 bases from V and 1 base from J, with 16 bases between. DNA for the CDR3: TGTGCCAGCAGCCCTTTTTCGCGGAGCGTTAACTATGGCTACACCTTC. It codes for CASSPFSRSVNYGYTF.

V gene TRBV27 combines with J gene TRBJ1-2; 11 nucleotides align to TRBD1. CDR3 length: 15 amino acids. Germline trimming cut 3 bases from V and 5 bases from J; bases unmatched to any gene: 5. Germline CDR1 reads MNHEY; CDR2 reads SMNVEV (reference sequence). The CDR3 sequence: CASSLRTGGVYGYTF. In nucleotides, the CDR3 is TGTGCCAGCAGTTTGAGGACAGGGGGCGTTTATGGCTACACCTTC.

The chain has TRBV5-5 and TRBJ2-7, with a possible D match to TRBD1 (6 bases). Germline values: CDR1 SGHKS, CDR2 YYEKEE (reference sequence). The V and J ends lost 6 bases and 4 bases respectively, with 14 bases between them. This CDR3 has 13 amino acids. CDR3 DNA: TGTGCCAGCACCCGGGGACATCAGTACGAGCAGTACTTC. As protein: CASTRGHQYEQYF.

This rearrangement joins TRBV5-1 to TRBJ2-2; D gene ambiguous. CDR1 is SGHRS, CDR2 YFSETQ, per germline. This CDR3 is 16 amino acids long. Trimming shortened V by 0 bases and J by 0 bases, and 9 bases separated the two germline ends. DNA for the CDR3: TGCGCCAGCAGCTTGGCCCCTCCTACGAACACCGGGGAGCTGTTTTTT. Its protein is CASSLAPPTNTGELFF.

The chain uses TRBV27 and TRBJ2-3; 12 bases are a match to TRBD2. After removal of 7 bases from V and 5 bases from J, the junction contained 4 bases not matched to a gene. This CDR3 comprises 14 residues. The germline V gene encodes CDR1 MNHEY and CDR2 SMNVEV (reference sequence). This CDR3 is CASTSGGAQDTQYF. The CDR3 region has the DNA TGTGCCAGCACTAGCGGGGGGGCCCAAGATACGCAGTATTTT.

This clone showed up just once. V is TRBV10-3 and J is TRBJ1-2; D is undetermined. CDR3 size: 12 residues. Between the trimmed V and J ends, which lost 4 bases and 2 bases, there was a span of 5 bases. Germline V lookup: CDR1 ENHRY, CDR2 SYGVKD. The CDR3 DNA reads TGTGCCATCAGTGGAGAGAACTATGGCTACACCTTC. This translates into CAISGENYGYTF.

This clone was seen once. V gene TRBV15 combines with J gene TRBJ1-5, with D unresolved. Germline CDR1 LNHNV, CDR2 YYDKDF (reference sequence). Trimming took 0 bases from V and 0 from J, leaving 12 bases between them. The CDR3 covers 17 residues. CDR3 DNA: TGTGCCACCAGCAGAGATCGGAGGGATTATAGCAATCAGCCCCAGCATTTT. Its protein is CATSRDRRDYSNQPQHF.